The rows below give T cell receptor beta chains drawn from one sample of a study of OX40 agonist ivuxolimab in advanced cancers. TCRdb's table, derived via immunoSEQ multiplex PCR, lists solely in-frame clones and lacks some. The sample shows tens of thousands of clones, 94% of them seen only once. The sample consisted of CD4+ or CD8+ T cells sorted from blood, taken in a trial of the OX40 agonist ivuxolimab. The source of these receptors is an adult with an advanced solid tumor such as melanoma, head and neck, liver or kidney cancer. The CDR3 runs from the conserved cysteine through the conserved F or W. The D gene is left open where the match is weak. The size entry is marked missing in some rows and otherwise reads once, few, many or a size class.

CASSIGYNEQFF	TGTGCCAGTAGTATTGGGTACAATGAGCAGTTCTTC	-	-	TRBV19	TRBJ2-1
CASSDHLEGQLRSGNTIYF	TGTGCCAGCAGCGATCATTTAGAGGGCCAGCTACGCTCTGGAAACACCATATATTTT	-	-	TRBV9	TRBJ1-3
CATSREVGGGPGDTQYF	TGTGCCACCAGCAGAGAAGTAGGCGGGGGGCCCGGGGATACGCAGTATTTT	once	TRBD2	TRBV15	TRBJ2-3
CASSQPYTGDYNEQFF	TGTGCCAGCAGCCAACCGTACACTGGTGACTACAATGAGCAGTTCTTC	-	-	TRBV11-1	TRBJ2-1
CASSLGPANSNQPQHF	TGCGCCAGCAGCTTGGGGCCAGCGAATAGCAATCAGCCCCAGCATTTT	-	-	TRBV5-1	TRBJ1-5
CASSFQRNYGYTF	TGTGCCAGCAGTTTTCAGCGCAACTATGGCTACACCTTC	-	-	TRBV28	TRBJ1-2
CASSLVPSGGDTQYF	TGTGCCAGCAGCTTAGTTCCTAGCGGGGGAGATACGCAGTATTTT	-	TRBD2	TRBV11-2	TRBJ2-3
CASSFSGGYEQYF	TGTGCCAGCAGTTTTAGCGGGGGCTACGAGCAGTACTTC	-	TRBD2	TRBV27	TRBJ2-7
CASSLDSAGPGVF	TGTGCCAGCAGCTTGGATTCAGCGGGTCCCGGGGTCTTC	-	-	TRBV5-4	TRBJ2-1
CASSLTGGANYGYTF	TGTGCCAGCAGCCTGACAGGGGGCGCGAACTATGGCTACACCTTC	-	TRBD1	TRBV6-5	TRBJ1-2
CASSYTESSYNSPLHF	TGTGCCAGCAGTTACACCGAAAGCTCCTATAATTCACCCCTCCACTTT	-	-	TRBV6-5	TRBJ1-6
CASPPGEPVTEAFF	TGTGCCAGCCCCCCAGGGGAGCCCGTCACTGAAGCTTTCTTT	-	-	TRBV6-1	TRBJ1-1
CASSLAGGYEQFF	TGCGCCAGCTCACTAGCGGGAGGATACGAGCAGTTCTTC	-	TRBD2	TRBV4-3	TRBJ2-1
CASSMGTEAFF	TGTGCCAGTAGTATGGGCACCGAAGCTTTCTTT	-	-	TRBV19	TRBJ1-1
CASSLAGGGQETQYF	TGTGCCAGCAGCTTGGCCGGAGGGGGCCAAGAGACCCAGTACTTC	-	-	TRBV5-4	TRBJ2-5
CASSAETTTNYGYTF	TGTGCCAGCAGCGCTGAGACGACGACTAACTATGGCTACACCTTC	-	-	TRBV9	TRBJ1-2
CASSEVGLYNEQFF	TGTGCCAGCAGTGAAGTAGGGCTATACAATGAGCAGTTCTTC	-	-	TRBV25-1	TRBJ2-1
CASSLGVSYEQYF	TGTGCCAGCAGCTTAGGGGTCTCCTACGAGCAGTACTTC	-	-	TRBV11-2	TRBJ2-7
CASSPGLVGGLEQYF	TGTGCCAGCAGCCCCGGACTAGTCGGGGGACTCGAGCAGTACTTC	-	TRBD2	TRBV28	TRBJ2-7
CAWKFMNTEAFF	TGTGCCTGGAAATTTATGAACACTGAAGCTTTCTTT	-	-	TRBV30	TRBJ1-1
CASSLNQGNPNTGELFF	TGCGCCAGCAGCTTGAATCAGGGAAACCCAAACACCGGGGAGCTGTTTTTT	-	-	TRBV5-1	TRBJ2-2
CAINLDRGHEAFF	TGTGCCATCAACCTGGACAGGGGTCACGAAGCTTTCTTT	-	TRBD1	TRBV10-3	TRBJ1-1
CASSLLPGGDNYGYTF	TGTGCCAGCAGTTTACTCCCAGGGGGTGACAACTATGGCTACACCTTC	-	TRBD1	TRBV5-6	TRBJ1-2
CASRVTDTQYF	TGTGCCAGCAGGGTCACAGATACGCAGTATTTT	-	-	TRBV6-6	TRBJ2-3
CASSYGSLGTQYF	TGTGCCAGTAGTTACGGCAGTCTCGGGACCCAGTACTTC	-	-	TRBV19	TRBJ2-5
CASSEQGDEQFF	TGTGCCAGCAGCGAACAGGGAGATGAGCAGTTCTTC	-	-	TRBV9	TRBJ2-1
CAWSQLADSTGELFF	TGTGCCTGGAGTCAACTAGCCGATAGCACCGGGGAGCTGTTTTTT	-	-	TRBV30	TRBJ2-2
CASSLTRGDGYEQYF	TGCGCCAGCAGCCTCACCAGGGGGGATGGCTACGAGCAGTACTTC	-	-	TRBV4-1	TRBJ2-7
CASSQGGREGHNEQFF	TGCGCCAGCAGCCAAGGAGGGCGGGAGGGCCACAATGAGCAGTTCTTC	-	TRBD2	TRBV4-1	TRBJ2-1
CASSLGLGIFYEQYF	TGCGCCAGCAGCTTGGGGTTAGGCATATTCTACGAGCAGTACTTC	-	-	TRBV5-1	TRBJ2-7
CASSYYRGDYEQYF	TGTGCCAGCAGTTACTACCGCGGGGACTACGAGCAGTACTTC	-	-	TRBV6-5	TRBJ2-7
CAISGGVASGSYEQYF	TGTGCCATCAGTGGCGGGGTGGCTAGCGGATCCTACGAGCAGTACTTC	-	TRBD2	TRBV10-3	TRBJ2-7